Shown below are 15 T cell receptor beta chains from a single sample sequenced in a study of Tregs in tolerant kidney transplant recipients. Libraries were prepared by immunoSEQ multiplex PCR; TCRdb keeps only in-frame clonotypes and omits some of them. The sample has some 55,000 clones, 65% to 85% seen once; the top ten hold 4% to 6.5%. The source material was CD4+ T cells from blood. These receptors all come from a human donor in good health.

The V gene is TRBV7-9, the J gene TRBJ2-5, with a weak D call TRBD1 (5 bases). CDR3 length: 13 residues. Germline V gene lookup returns CDR1 SEHNR and CDR2 FQNEAQ (reference sequence). Between the trimmed V and J ends, which lost 5 bases and 7 bases, there was a span of 14 bases. DNA for the CDR3: TGTGCCAGCAGCCTCGTAAGGGGCGTGACCCAGTACTTC. Translated: CASSLVRGVTQYF.

The chain joins TRBV28 to TRBJ1-2; TRBD1 matches at 8 bases. The V gene's germline CDR1 is MDHEN and CDR2 SYDVKM. V lost 5 bases and J lost 9; bases outside the gene matches: 14. This CDR3 has 15 residues. The DNA for the CDR3 is TGTGCCAGCAGTCACCCAGGGGGCAGGGGTCATAGCTACACCTTC. Protein product: CASSHPGGRGHSYTF.

This rearrangement joins TRBV4-2 to TRBJ2-2; the D gene could be TRBD1 or TRBD2 (5 bases each). The CDR3 length is 16 residues. The germline V and J ends were trimmed by 0 bases and 6 bases, with 14 bases remaining between them. Germline loops: CDR1 LGHNA, CDR2 YNFKEQ. The CDR3 DNA reads TGTGCCAGCAGCCAAGATCGACGGGGCCGTCCCGGGGAGCTGTTTTTT. Amino acid sequence: CASSQDRRGRPGELFF.

The CDR3: CASSQRSGGSGTF. The CDR3 DNA follows: TGCGCCAGCAGCCAAAGATCCGGGGGGTCGGGCACCTTC. The V and J genes are TRBV4-1 and TRBJ1-2; tentatively, D is TRBD1 (5 bases). Germline CDR1 MGHRA, CDR2 YSYEKL. Trimming shortened V by 2 bases and J by 13 bases, and 17 bases separated the two germline ends. This CDR3 is built from 13 residues.

This clone was detected a few times. The V gene is TRBV7-3, the J gene TRBJ2-1, with unresolved D. Germline values: CDR1 SGHTA, CDR2 FQGTGA. The CDR3 has 16 amino acids. Between the trimmed V and J ends, which lost 0 bases and 1 base, there was a span of 10 bases. For the CDR3, the DNA is TGTGCCAGCAGCTTAACATCGGCGTCTTCCTACAATGAGCAGTTCTTC. It is translated as CASSLTSASSYNEQFF. The whole variable domain, remainder taken from reference TRBV7-3 and TRBJ2-1, is GAGVSQTPSNKVTEKGKYVELRCDPISGHTALYWYRQSLGQGPEFLIYFQGTGAADDSGLPNDRFFAVRPEGSVSTLKIQRTERGDSAVYLCASSLTSASSYNEQFFGPGTRLTVL.

This clone appeared a single time. The chain joins TRBV18 to TRBJ1-1, with 8 bases aligning to TRBD1. The CDR3 has 13 amino acids. V trimming: 4 bases; J trimming: 4 bases; junction bases outside the gene matches: 2. Germline CDR1 is KGHSH and CDR2 is LQKENI. For the CDR3, the DNA is TGTGCCAGCTCACGTACAGGGGGCACTGAAGCTTTCTTT. Translation: CASSRTGGTEAFF.

The J gene is TRBJ2-1, the V gene TRBV15; TRBD2 is a possible D gene (5 bases). The CDR3 totals 15 residues. V dropped 0 bases and J dropped 4 bases, with 10 bases sitting between them. In germline, CDR1 is LNHNV, CDR2 YYDKDF (reference sequence). The DNA of the CDR3 is TGTGCCACCAGCAGAGATGCGAGCGGTTACAATGAGCAGTTCTTC. Translation: CATSRDASGYNEQFF.

This clone was seen only once. This chain connects TRBV18 to TRBJ1-1; D remains unclear. Germline V gene sequence: CDR1 KGHSH, CDR2 LQKENI. V shed 3 bases and J shed 0 bases, with 17 bases lying between them. The CDR3 totals 17 residues. CDR3 nucleotides: TGTGCCAGCTCACCGACGATATCCCTGGCCATGAACACTGAAGCTTTCTTT. The encoded protein is CASSPTISLAMNTEAFF.

This chain uses TRBV6-6 with TRBJ1-4; D not certain. V was pared by 2 bases and J by 7 bases, with 5 bases between. In germline, CDR1 is MNHNY, CDR2 SVGAGI (reference sequence). The length of the CDR3 is 12 residues. CDR3 residues: CASSYEGEKLFF. The CDR3 nucleotides read TGTGCCAGCAGTTACGAGGGTGAAAAACTGTTTTTT.

The sample holds a few counts of this clone. The rearrangement links TRBV6-1 to TRBJ1-2; the D gene is possibly TRBD1 (6 bases). Germline V gives CDR1 MNHNS, CDR2 SASEGT. The CDR3 has 15 residues. Trimming took 1 base from V and 0 from J, leaving 9 bases between them. CDR3 bases: TGTGCCAGCAGTGAAGGACAGGTACCTAACTATGGCTACACCTTC. Protein product: CASSEGQVPNYGYTF.

The chain combines TRBV13 with TRBJ2-6; the D gene is possibly TRBD2 (6 bases). The CDR3 runs 19 residues. Between the trimmed V and J ends, which lost 2 bases and 5 bases, there was a span of 22 bases. Germline CDR1 is PRHDT and CDR2 is FYEKMQ (reference sequence). CDR3 loop: CASSLIRTSPAGRANVLTF. The CDR3 DNA sequence: TGTGCCAGCAGCTTAATACGGACCTCTCCCGCGGGGAGGGCCAACGTCCTGACTTTC. Combining the CDR3 with reference TRBV13 and TRBJ2-6 gives the whole variable domain AAGVIQSPRHLIKEKRETATLKCYPIPRHDTVYWYQQGPGQDPQFLISFYEKMQSDKGSIPDRFSAQQFSDYHSELNMSSLELGDSALYFCASSLIRTSPAGRANVLTFGAGSRLTVL.

The V and J genes are TRBV7-2 and TRBJ2-5, with D perhaps TRBD1 or TRBD2 (6 bases each). The germline CDR1 and CDR2 sequences are SGHTA and FQGNSA. This CDR3 comprises 16 residues. Trimming took 5 bases from V and 5 from J, leaving 21 bases between them. CDR3 amino acids: CASSPSGAGWRETQYF. The CDR3 DNA follows: TGTGCCAGCAGCCCCTCGGGGGCGGGATGGCGGGAGACCCAGTACTTC.

Many counts were recorded for this clone. The V gene is TRBV11-3, the J gene TRBJ2-7; D gene ambiguous. CDR1 and CDR2 from the germline V gene are SGHNT and YENEEA. The CDR3 is made up of 12 amino acids. V lost 2 bases and J 4 bases, leaving 6 bases between the germline ends. CDR3 bases: TGTGCCAGCAGCTTAAAGGATTACGAGCAGTACTTC. Protein: CASSLKDYEQYF. The variable domain in full, with the rest retrieved from reference TRBV11-3 and TRBJ2-7, is EAGVVQSPRYKIIEKKQPVAFWCNPISGHNTLYWYLQNLGQGPELLIRYENEEAVDDSQLPKDRFSAERLKGVDSTLKIQPAELGDSAVYLCASSLKDYEQYFGPGTRLTVT.

This chain links TRBV4-1 with TRBJ2-7, with a possible D match to TRBD2 (7 bases). V was cut by 1 base and J by 2 bases, with 12 bases left in between. This CDR3 comprises 15 residues. Germline values: CDR1 MGHRA, CDR2 YSYEKL. The CDR3 is CASSQGGGAPYEQYF. DNA of the CDR3: TGCGCCAGCAGCCAAGGTGGGGGGGCTCCCTACGAGCAGTACTTC.

J is TRBJ1-1 and V is TRBV7-8, with a tentative D call TRBD1 (6 bases). The CDR3 has 16 residues. The germline gives CDR1 SGHVS, CDR2 FQNEAQ. Trimming shortened V by 5 bases and J by 1 base, and 17 bases separated the two germline ends. In nucleotides, the CDR3 is TGTGCCAGCAGCCTAGGGGGGGGCAGGGCGAACACTGAAGCTTTCTTT. Its translation is CASSLGGGRANTEAFF.